The 12 T cell receptor beta chains in this list originate from one sample, sequenced in a study of T cells in Graves' hyperthyroidism and ophthalmopathy. Amplified TCR beta CDR3 regions came from RNA transcripts. The primer set for the first-round RT-PCR of the TCR CDR3 was HTBI. TCRdb re-derived calls from the multiplex PCR reads in MiXCR, one entry per CDR3 protein. This table has approximately 430,000 distinct CDR3 sequences, 14% to 15% appearing once. The specimen sequenced was blood. The origin of the receptors is a man between 18 and 29 years old with Graves' ophthalmopathy.

This clonotype occurred many times. The genes are TRBV28 and TRBJ2-5, with 9 bases aligning to TRBD2. Germline V gives CDR1 MDHEN, CDR2 SYDVKM. V was pared by 6 bases and J by 1 base, with 6 bases of the junction left unmatched. This CDR3 contains 15 residues. The CDR3 sequence: CASRGGAGGQETQYF. CDR3 DNA sequence: TGTGCCAGCAGGGGGGGAGCGGGAGGCCAAGAGACCCAGTACTTC.

This clonotype has at least ten counts. The CDR3 here is CASSLGTGVVQPQHF. DNA of the CDR3: TGTGCCAGCAGCTTAGGGACAGGGGTGGTTCAGCCCCAGCATTTT. V is TRBV7-9 and J is TRBJ1-5; 9 bases map to TRBD1. The germline V gene has CDR1 SEHNR and CDR2 FQNEAQ (reference sequence). Trimming took 1 base from V and 6 from J; bases not matched to a gene: 4. The CDR3 has 15 residues.

Ten or more counts support this clonotype. This sequence joins TRBV7-2 and TRBJ1-2; D is unresolved. V lost 4 bases and J 0 bases, leaving 15 bases between the germline ends. This CDR3 is built from 16 residues. The germline CDR1 and CDR2 sequences are SGHTA and FQGNSA. The CDR3 spells CASSSLTGYANYGYTF. The CDR3 coding sequence is TGTGCCAGCAGCTCCCTTACGGGTTATGCTAACTATGGCTACACCTTC.

V gene TRBV20-1 combines with J gene TRBJ2-7; TRBD2 agrees at 7 bases. CDR1 DFQATT and CDR2 SNEGSKA come from the germline V gene (reference sequence). The length of the CDR3 is 14 residues. Germline trimming cut 3 bases from V and 4 bases from J; bases unmatched to any gene: 9. The CDR3 DNA follows: TGCAGTGCTAGTAGCACCGGGACTAAATACGAGCAGTACTTC. It codes for CSASSTGTKYEQYF.

This rearrangement joins TRBV19 to TRBJ2-5; tentative D call: TRBD2 (6 bases). Per the germline V gene, CDR1 is LNHDA and CDR2 is SQIVND (reference sequence). This CDR3 comprises 14 residues. The ends were cut back, 5 bases at V and 10 bases at J, with 20 bases in the middle. CDR3 sequence (DNA): TGTGCCAGTAGTTACACCGGGACTTACTACGACCAGTACTTC. Amino acid sequence: CASSYTGTYYDQYF. The full variable domain, its missing parts supplied by reference TRBV19 and TRBJ2-5, is DGGITQSPKYLFRKEGQNVTLSCEQNLNHDAMYWYRQDPGQGLRLIYYSQIVNDFQKGDIAEGYSVSREKKESFPLTVTSAQKNPTAFYLCASSYTGTYYDQYFGPGTRLLVL.

This clonotype was recorded a few times. The rearrangement joins TRBV19 to TRBJ1-1, with D possibly being TRBD1 (6 bases). Per the germline V gene, CDR1 is LNHDA and CDR2 is SQIVND (reference sequence). With 2 bases removed from V and 5 bases from J, the gap between germline ends came to 12 bases. This CDR3 comprises 14 residues. The CDR3 loop reads CASSISGGATEAFF. The CDR3 DNA reads as TGTGCCAGTAGTATATCTGGGGGCGCGACTGAAGCTTTCTTT.

About this clonotype: This may stem from a read error, because a much larger clone lies one nucleotide away. CDR3 coding DNA: TGTGGCAGCAGTTACGGACAGGGGGAGAGGACTGAAGCTTTCTTT. Residues: CGSSYGQGERTEAFF. This chain connects TRBV6-2 or TRBV6-3 to TRBJ1-1; TRBD1 matches 10 bases. The germline gives CDR1 MNHEY, CDR2 SVGEGT. The CDR3 consists of 15 residues.

This clonotype was observed a few times. This chain uses TRBV11-1 with TRBJ1-2, with D unclear. Trimming pared 5 bases from V and 8 bases from J, leaving 15 bases between. The CDR3 runs 13 residues. Per the germline V gene, CDR1 is SGHAT and CDR2 is FQDESV (reference sequence). The CDR3 is CASSTGEPEGYTF. The CDR3 nucleotides are TGTGCCAGCAGCACCGGTGAACCGGAAGGCTACACCTTC.

The table lists this clonotype with many counts. The rearrangement joins TRBV20-1 to TRBJ2-7, with 11 bases that match TRBD2. The CDR3 spans 19 residues. From germline, CDR1 is DFQATT and CDR2 SNEGSKA (reference sequence). The trim removed 4 bases at V and 4 bases at J, leaving 21 bases unmatched. The CDR3 here is CSAKKTGTSGTKEGYEQYF. CDR3 coding DNA: TGCAGTGCTAAAAAAACCGGGACTAGCGGAACGAAGGAGGGGTACGAGCAGTACTTC.

Many counts were recorded for this clonotype. The chain couples TRBV2 to TRBJ2-3; D ambiguous. Germline V lookup: CDR1 SNHLY, CDR2 FYNNEI. CDR3 length: 13 amino acids. The V end lost 8 bases, the J end lost 1 base, and 10 bases lay between the germline ends. CDR3 amino acids: CASATFGTDTQYF. CDR3 DNA: TGTGCCAGCGCTACTTTCGGCACAGATACGCAGTATTTT.

The chain links TRBV24-1 to TRBJ2-3; TRBD2 matches 11 bases. The CDR3 loop spans 16 amino acids. From germline, CDR1 is KGHDR and CDR2 SFDVKD. With V trimmed by 4 bases and J by 4 bases, 6 bases remained unmatched. CDR3 amino acids: CATSEPTSGSADTQYF. The CDR3 DNA reads TGTGCCACCAGTGAACCAACTAGCGGGAGTGCAGATACGCAGTATTTT.

The chain uses TRBV13 and TRBJ2-1; 10 nucleotides align to TRBD1. There are 16 residues in the CDR3. V gave up 5 bases and J gave up 4 bases; unmatched junction bases: 8. The V gene's germline CDR1 is PRHDT and CDR2 FYEKMQ (reference sequence). CDR3: CASSPLRQGAYNEQFF. The CDR3 region has the DNA TGTGCCAGCAGCCCCTTACGACAGGGGGCTTACAATGAGCAGTTCTTC. The full variable domain, with the rest looked up from reference TRBV13 and TRBJ2-1, is AAGVIQSPRHLIKEKRETATLKCYPIPRHDTVYWYQQGPGQDPQFLISFYEKMQSDKGSIPDRFSAQQFSDYHSELNMSSLELGDSALYFCASSPLRQGAYNEQFFGPGTRLTVL.